The present T cell receptor beta chain was sequenced within a study of cytomegalovirus exposure and HLA in healthy donors. The study, taken as a whole, reports: Clonal expansion, a later analysis showed, was greater in HLA-associated TCR beta chains than in equally common others. Solely CMV serostatus was available to characterize immune exposure. In a later analysis, at a false discovery rate of 0.05, roughly 17,000 TCR beta sequences matched HLA alleles.

Both 60 Vbeta primers and 13 Jbeta primers went into the PCR. Data came from immunoSEQ multiplex PCR; TCRdb stores just in-frame clones and leaves some out. The table shows about 130,000 clones, with nearly 80% occurring only once. Turning to this clone: The antigen is not known.

The donors were healthy bone marrow donors. This CDR3 spans 14 amino acids. CDR1 and CDR2 from the germline V gene are LNHDA and SQIVND (reference sequence). V gave up 7 bases and J gave up 3 bases; unmatched junction bases: 8. This chain connects TRBV19 to TRBJ1-2; 7 bases match TRBD1. The source of this sequence is a man aged 25-40 years in good health and CMV-seronegative. Sequencing was performed on PBMCs. DNA for the CDR3: TGTGCCAGTACCCAAGGACAGGATTACTATGGCTACACCTTC. It codes for CASTQGQDYYGYTF.